This TCR beta chain was found in a study of blood T cell repertoires in COVID-19. In the source study's methods: Amplified reference gene primers provided the basis for estimating nucleated cell counts. Generated by immunoSEQ multiplex PCR, the TCRdb table keeps only in-frame clones and is missing some. D and trimming were read from the DNA, whereas the V and J calls and clone size are those reported in that table. The data contain fewer than 250,000 clones, more than 75% of them singletons. The count of this clone is one. V was cut by 0 bases and J by 8 bases, with 10 bases left in between. The CDR3 runs 13 residues. Germline V gene lookup returns CDR1 MNHEY and CDR2 SMNVEV (reference sequence).

This TCR was sampled from a woman aged 60-70 years who had recovered from COVID-19. The gene calls are TRBV27 and TRBJ1-2; no clear D. Material: peripheral blood. This CDR3 reads CASSLSVGGGYTF. The CDR3 region has the DNA TGTGCCAGCAGTTTATCGGTCGGCGGAGGCTACACCTTC.